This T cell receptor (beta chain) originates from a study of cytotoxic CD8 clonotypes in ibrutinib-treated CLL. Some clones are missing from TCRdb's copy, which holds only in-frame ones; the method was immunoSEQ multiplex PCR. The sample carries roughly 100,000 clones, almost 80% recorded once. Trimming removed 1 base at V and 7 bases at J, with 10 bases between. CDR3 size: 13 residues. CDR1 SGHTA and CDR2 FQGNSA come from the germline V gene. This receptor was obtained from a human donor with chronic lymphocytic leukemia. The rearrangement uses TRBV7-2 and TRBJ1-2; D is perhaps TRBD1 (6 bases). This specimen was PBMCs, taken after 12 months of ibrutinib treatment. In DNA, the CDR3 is TGTGCCAGCAGCTTAGACAGGGTTACTGGCTACACCTTC. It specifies CASSLDRVTGYTF.